This TCR beta chain originates from a study of cytomegalovirus exposure and HLA in healthy donors. Study results and limitations: Among the most significant clusters, several appeared linked to common viral pathogens in a later analysis. The authors enumerated around 150 TCR beta chains as linked to cytomegalovirus. A later analysis revealed that TCR association rates differed between HLA loci, peaking at DRB1 and bottoming out at HLA-C.

In regard to this clone: Its antigen is still unknown.

The germline V gene has CDR1 SNHLY and CDR2 FYNNEI. The CDR3 totals 15 residues. The V gene lost 6 bases and the J gene lost 2 bases, with 16 bases spanning the gap. In the PCR, 60 Vbeta and 13 Jbeta primers were used. Method: immunoSEQ multiplex PCR; TCRdb's copy keeps in-frame clones and lacks some. The sample holds 70,000 or so clones, about 84% seen once. The origin of this receptor is a man in his late teens or twenties in good health and CMV-seropositive. The sequencing sample was made of PBMCs. This chain links TRBV2 with TRBJ1-1; possible D gene TRBD1, 6 bases. For the CDR3, the DNA is TGTGCCAGCAGGGGAACGACAGGTACTAACACTGAAGCTTTCTTT. Protein product: CASRGTTGTNTEAFF. Drawing the rest from reference TRBV2 and TRBJ1-1, the complete variable domain is EPEVTQTPSHQVTQMGQEVILRCVPISNHLYFYWYRQILGQKVEFLVSFYNNEISEKSEIFDDQFSVERPDGSNFTLKIRSTKLEDSAMYFCASRGTTGTNTEAFFGQGTRLTVV.